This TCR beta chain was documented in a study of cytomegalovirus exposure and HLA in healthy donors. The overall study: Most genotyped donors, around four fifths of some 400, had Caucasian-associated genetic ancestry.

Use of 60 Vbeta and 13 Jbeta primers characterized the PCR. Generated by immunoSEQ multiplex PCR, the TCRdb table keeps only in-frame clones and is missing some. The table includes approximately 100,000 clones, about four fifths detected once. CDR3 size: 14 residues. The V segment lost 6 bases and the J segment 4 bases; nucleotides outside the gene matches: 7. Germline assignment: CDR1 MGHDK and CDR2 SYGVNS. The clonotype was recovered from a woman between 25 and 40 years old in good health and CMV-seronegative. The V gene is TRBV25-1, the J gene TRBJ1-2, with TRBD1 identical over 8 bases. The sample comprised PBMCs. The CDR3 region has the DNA TGTGCCAGCAGGAGGGGTGGACAGGGCTATGGCTACACCTTC. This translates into CASRRGGQGYGYTF.